The 31 T cell receptor beta chains presented below share a single source sample, sequenced in a study of T cells in Graves' hyperthyroidism and ophthalmopathy. Template material for amplifying TCR beta CDR3 regions consisted of RNA transcripts. RT-PCR in the first round (using the HTBI primer set) targeted the TCR CDR3. TCRdb independently ran MiXCR on the multiplex PCR reads; one entry per CDR3 protein. The sample consists of nearly 600,000 distinct CDR3 sequences, approximately 15% of them appearing once. Sequenced material: blood. The receptors were gathered from a woman in her twenties or thirties with Graves' hyperthyroidism that later progressed to Graves' ophthalmopathy.

The genes are TRBV6-1 and TRBJ1-3; the D gene is possibly TRBD1 (5 bases). Germline values: CDR1 MNHNS, CDR2 SASEGT. This CDR3 spans 21 amino acids. V was cut by 1 base and J by 0 bases, with 25 bases left in between. In nucleotides, the CDR3 is TGTGCCAGCAGTGAAGGGGGCCGGGCCTCCATGGGGGGAAGCTCTGGAAACACCATATATTTT. This codes for CASSEGGRASMGGSSGNTIYF.

The chain couples TRBV9 to TRBJ1-3, with D maybe TRBD1 (6 bases). This CDR3 is built from 18 residues. CDR1 and CDR2 (germline): SGDLS, YYNGEE. Trimming stripped 2 bases from V and 0 bases from J, with 18 bases between. The CDR3 reads CASSVGGQYSSSGNTIYF. The CDR3 nucleotides are TGTGCCAGCAGCGTGGGGGGGCAGTACTCATCCTCTGGAAACACCATATATTTT.

This clonotype occurred many times. The rearrangement uses TRBV18 and TRBJ1-1; 10 nucleotides agree with TRBD1. V dropped 6 bases and J dropped 4; count of bases not matched to a gene: 11. This CDR3 has 16 residues. Germline CDR1 reads KGHSH; CDR2 reads LQKENI. The CDR3 protein is CASSQTGGSSSTEAFF. CDR3 bases: TGTGCCAGCTCTCAGACAGGGGGCTCGTCTAGCACTGAAGCTTTCTTT.

This chain joins TRBV28 and TRBJ1-1; maybe TRBD1 (5 bases). The CDR3 extends over 14 amino acids. V was pared by 4 bases and J by 4 bases, with 13 bases between. Germline V gene data show CDR1 as MDHEN and CDR2 as SYDVKM. The CDR3 spells CASSSGGHRTEAFF. The DNA for the CDR3 is TGTGCCAGCAGTTCGGGCGGACACCGCACTGAAGCTTTCTTT.

The V call is TRBV7-9, the J call TRBJ2-6, with TRBD2 matching 8 bases. In germline, CDR1 is SEHNR, CDR2 FQNEAQ (reference sequence). Trimming took 7 bases from V and 3 from J; bases not matched to a gene: 11. This CDR3 has 17 amino acids. The chain's CDR3 is CASNPGLGTVGANVLTF. The CDR3 region has the DNA TGTGCCAGCAACCCGGGACTAGGGACCGTTGGGGCCAACGTCCTGACTTTC.

This clonotype has only a few counts. The J gene is TRBJ2-2, the V gene TRBV19; D not resolved. Germline CDR1 and CDR2: LNHDA and SQIVND (reference sequence). This CDR3 is 11 amino acids long. V dropped 9 bases and J dropped 7 bases, with 9 bases sitting between them. The CDR3 sequence is CARHRIGELFF. The CDR3, as DNA: TGTGCCAGACATCGTATCGGGGAGCTGTTTTTT.

This clonotype was seen ten or more times. The chain employs TRBV30 and TRBJ2-7, with D hard to call. V was clipped by 0 bases and J by 2 bases, with 11 bases between them. This CDR3 has 14 residues. CDR1 is GTSNPN and CDR2 is SVGIG in the germline V gene (reference sequence). The DNA for the CDR3 is TGTGCCTGGAGTGTAAGGCTGCCAGCCTACGAGCAGTACTTC. Amino acids: CAWSVRLPAYEQYF.

This clonotype was detected many times. This sequence joins TRBV20-1 and TRBJ2-7; D might be TRBD1 (6 bases). Germline CDR1 reads DFQATT; CDR2 reads SNEGSKA (reference sequence). This CDR3 spans 11 amino acids. V lost 7 bases and J 2 bases, leaving 9 bases between the germline ends. CDR3 DNA sequence: TGCAGTGTAGGGGGAACCTACGAGCAGTACTTC. Protein product: CSVGGTYEQYF.

There are many counts of this clonotype. The chain links TRBV7-2 to TRBJ1-1; tentative D call: TRBD1 (5 bases). Trimming cost V 3 bases and J 2 bases, with 13 bases left between them. The CDR3 extends over 15 amino acids. Germline values: CDR1 SGHTA, CDR2 FQGNSA. The CDR3 loop reads CASSFSSGTNTEAFF. The CDR3 DNA is TGTGCCAGCAGCTTTTCCTCCGGGACCAACACTGAAGCTTTCTTT.

This clonotype was seen ten or more times. This chain links TRBV5-5 with TRBJ2-2; maybe TRBD2 (7 bases). The CDR3 is 16 amino acids. The V gene's germline CDR1 is SGHKS and CDR2 YYEKEE (reference sequence). The V gene lost 0 bases and the J gene lost 2 bases, with 11 bases spanning the gap. The CDR3 region is CASSLAGGRNTGELFF. CDR3 in DNA: TGTGCCAGCAGCTTGGCGGGGGGCCGAAACACCGGGGAGCTGTTTTTT.

The sample holds many counts of this clonotype. The J gene is TRBJ1-1, the V gene TRBV19, with D perhaps matching TRBD1 (5 bases). The length of the CDR3 is 16 residues. Germline CDR1 reads LNHDA; CDR2 reads SQIVND (reference sequence). Trimming took 4 bases from V and 1 from J, leaving 16 bases between them. The CDR3 DNA is TGTGCCAGTAGTAGCCCAAGGGACCGCTCGAACACTGAAGCTTTCTTT. Protein: CASSSPRDRSNTEAFF.

This clonotype was seen ten or more times. The chain combines TRBV6-2 or TRBV6-3 with TRBJ2-2, with D unclear. Per the germline V gene, CDR1 is MNHEY and CDR2 is SVGEGT. Trimming removed 0 bases at V and 5 bases at J, with 10 bases between. CDR3 length: 15 residues. CDR3 amino acids: CASSYSSFGTGELFF. Here the CDR3 DNA reads TGTGCCAGCAGTTACTCTTCTTTCGGGACCGGGGAGCTGTTTTTT.

A few counts support this clonotype. This chain links TRBV18 with TRBJ1-1; D unclear. CDR1 and CDR2 from the germline V gene are KGHSH and LQKENI. This CDR3 is 13 amino acids long. V was trimmed by 3 bases and J by 1 base, leaving 6 bases between them. In DNA, the CDR3 is TGTGCCAGCTCACCGATGGCGAACACTGAAGCTTTCTTT. Protein product: CASSPMANTEAFF. The full variable domain, completed using reference TRBV18 and TRBJ1-1, is NAGVMQNPRHLVRRRGQEARLRCSPMKGHSHVYWYRQLPEEGLKFMVYLQKENIIDESGMPKERFSAEFPKEGPSILRIQQVVRGDSAAYFCASSPMANTEAFFGQGTRLTVV.

This clonotype was found many times. This chain connects TRBV30 to TRBJ2-1, with 8 bases lining up with TRBD1. The CDR3 is 13 amino acids. Germline CDR1 is GTSNPN and CDR2 is SVGIG (reference sequence). Trimming cost V 8 bases and J 6 bases; bases outside gene matches: 9. In DNA form, the CDR3 reads TGTGCCCGGGCGACAGGGACAGGCAATGAGCAGTTCTTC. Protein: CARATGTGNEQFF.

This clonotype was seen only a few times. The chain links TRBV14 to TRBJ2-1; tentative D call: TRBD2 (5 bases). CDR3 length equals 15 residues. The germline V and J ends were trimmed by 4 bases and 9 bases, with 19 bases remaining between them. CDR1 is SGHDN and CDR2 is FVKESK in the germline V gene. This chain's CDR3 is CASSLFSGASGEQFF. The CDR3 coding sequence is TGTGCCAGCAGCCTATTCTCGGGTGCAAGCGGTGAGCAGTTCTTC.

This clonotype came up many times. The chain has TRBV28 and TRBJ1-2, with D maybe TRBD1 (5 bases). The V gene lost 10 bases and the J gene lost 5 bases, with 14 bases spanning the gap. Per germline, CDR1 MDHEN and CDR2 SYDVKM. CDR3 length: 12 amino acids. The CDR3 sequence is CAISGTGYGYTF. The CDR3 DNA follows: TGTGCCATCTCCGGGACGGGATATGGCTACACCTTC.

This clonotype was detected many times. The J gene is TRBJ2-1, the V gene TRBV12-3 or TRBV12-4, with 8 bases matching TRBD2. The V gene end was trimmed by 7 bases and the J gene end by 2 bases; junction bases not matched to a gene: 10. This CDR3 spans 16 amino acids. CDR3 residues: CASTKVAGSAYNEQFF. The CDR3 DNA follows: TGTGCCAGCACCAAAGTAGCGGGATCGGCCTACAATGAGCAGTTCTTC.

This clonotype has at least ten counts. The chain uses TRBV27 and TRBJ1-1; D may be TRBD1 (6 bases). Germline lookup yields CDR1 MNHEY and CDR2 SMNVEV (reference sequence). The CDR3 consists of 14 residues. V gave up 0 bases and J gave up 9 bases, with 14 bases separating them. As DNA, the CDR3 is TGTGCCAGCAGTTTATCCAGCGGGGGCCTGAAAGCTTTCTTT. It is translated as CASSLSSGGLKAFF.

The CDR3 protein is CASSYSGGGGYTF. The CDR3 nucleotides read TGTGCCAGCAGTTACTCAGGGGGCGGAGGCTACACCTTC. This chain uses TRBV6-5 with TRBJ1-2; the match to TRBD1 covers 7 bases. Germline V gene data show CDR1 as MNHEY and CDR2 as SVGAGI. The junction had 3 bases not matched to a gene; V was cut back by 0 bases and J by 8 bases. CDR3 length: 13 residues.

This clonotype was seen ten or more times. The chain combines TRBV12-3 or TRBV12-4 with TRBJ1-1, with D maybe TRBD1 (6 bases). The CDR3 sequence is 14 residues long. V was pared by 3 bases and J by 1 base, with 9 bases between. The CDR3 here is CASSFLRGNTEAFF. The CDR3 bases are TGTGCCAGCAGTTTCCTCAGGGGGAACACTGAAGCTTTCTTT.

This clonotype was detected only a few times. The J gene is TRBJ2-6, the V gene TRBV10-3; D remains ambiguous. Deletions cut 2 bases from V and 0 bases from J, with 11 bases between. This CDR3 is built from 17 residues. Germline V CDR1 and CDR2: ENHRY, SYGVKD. CDR3 in amino acids: CAISELEGNSGANVLTF. CDR3 in DNA: TGTGCCATCAGTGAGCTAGAAGGGAACTCTGGGGCCAACGTCCTGACTTTC.

This clonotype was counted at least ten times. The rearrangement joins TRBV27 to TRBJ1-1, with 7 bases matching TRBD1. This CDR3 has 15 amino acids. Germline V gives CDR1 MNHEY, CDR2 SMNVEV (reference sequence). J lost 0 bases, V lost 10 bases, and 11 bases had no gene match. CDR3: CATQDRMALNTEAFF. In DNA, the CDR3 is TGTGCCACCCAGGACAGGATGGCCCTGAACACTGAAGCTTTCTTT.

At least ten counts were recorded for this clonotype. This chain connects TRBV6-1 to TRBJ2-1; D is undetermined. The CDR3 loop spans 12 amino acids. CDR1 is MNHNS and CDR2 is SASEGT in the germline V gene. Trimming left V 6 bases short and J 4 bases short, with 7 bases between. CDR3 residues: CASRSTYNEQFF. CDR3 DNA sequence: TGTGCCAGCAGGTCTACTTACAATGAGCAGTTCTTC.

This clonotype was detected a few times. This sequence joins TRBV27 and TRBJ2-2, with D possibly TRBD2 on 6 matching bases. The germline CDR1 and CDR2 sequences are MNHEY and SMNVEV (reference sequence). The CDR3 runs 14 residues. Trimming took 6 bases from V and 4 from J, leaving 12 bases between them. The CDR3 sequence is CASRAGPFTGELFF. CDR3 bases: TGTGCCAGCAGGGCGGGGCCGTTCACCGGGGAGCTGTTTTTT.

At least ten counts were recorded for this clonotype. CDR3 coding DNA: TGTGCCAGCATGCGTGAAGTACCTGTCGGGGAGCTGTTTTTT. It codes for CASMREVPVGELFF. V usage is TRBV2 and J usage is TRBJ2-2, with unresolved D. V was trimmed by 7 bases and J by 7 bases, leaving 16 bases between them. Germline CDR1 SNHLY, CDR2 FYNNEI. The CDR3 is made up of 14 amino acids.

Only one count was recorded for this clonotype. This chain connects TRBV19 to TRBJ1-2; D gene ambiguous. In germline, CDR1 is LNHDA, CDR2 SQIVND (reference sequence). The V gene lost 7 bases and the J gene lost 3 bases, with 21 bases spanning the gap. The CDR3 is 16 residues long. Here the CDR3 reads CASKIGKAETDYGYTF. CDR3 nucleotides: TGTGCCAGTAAGATTGGTAAGGCAGAGACGGACTATGGCTACACCTTC.

This clonotype was observed many times. The V and J genes are TRBV29-1 and TRBJ1-2, with 8 bases matching TRBD1. This CDR3 has 13 residues. Germline trimming cut 6 bases from V and 6 bases from J; bases unmatched to any gene: 9. Germline V gene lookup returns CDR1 SQVTM and CDR2 ANQGSEA. CDR3 region: CSVGRQGIHGYTF. The CDR3 region has the DNA TGCAGCGTGGGCCGACAGGGGATACATGGCTACACCTTC.

This clonotype was seen repeatedly, ten times or more. CDR3 loop: CASSLSAVLYTDTQYF. In nucleotides, the CDR3 is TGTGCCAGCAGCCTGTCCGCGGTCCTCTACACAGATACGCAGTATTTT. The rearrangement links TRBV7-8 to TRBJ2-3; D is unresolved. Trimming removed 5 bases at V and 2 bases at J, with 17 bases between. The CDR3 sequence is 16 residues long. The germline CDR1 and CDR2 sequences are SGHVS and FQNEAQ.

The rearrangement joins TRBV7-2 to TRBJ1-2; possibly TRBD1 for D (6 bases). CDR3 size: 15 residues. Germline CDR1 SGHTA, CDR2 FQGNSA. The V end was cut by 4 bases, the J end by 5 bases, with 17 bases between. The CDR3 region has the DNA TGTGCCAGCAGCTCACCGAGACAGGTTTTATATGGCTACACCTTC. Residues: CASSSPRQVLYGYTF.

This clonotype was found many times. The V and J genes are TRBV24-1 and TRBJ2-1, with D hard to call. In germline, CDR1 is KGHDR, CDR2 SFDVKD. V was cut by 4 bases and J by 8 bases, with 17 bases left in between. CDR3 length: 15 amino acids. In nucleotides, the CDR3 is TGTGCCACCAGTGAAAGGCTAGGAACAAGGGATGAGCAGTTCTTC. It is translated as CATSERLGTRDEQFF.

Concerning this clonotype: At one boundary the junction diverges from the germline segment, which might be a read error. The chain combines TRBV5-8 with TRBJ1-6, with 8 bases that match TRBD1. The CDR3 spans 16 residues. Germline assignment: CDR1 SGHTS and CDR2 YDEGEE. The chain's CDR3 is CVSSFRRQGPNSPLHF. CDR3 bases: TGTGTCAGCAGCTTTCGGCGACAGGGGCCAAATTCACCCCTCCACTTT.